The rows below give T cell receptor beta chains drawn from one sample of a study of patients and donors after allogeneic stem cell transplantation. TCRdb reprocessed the RT-PCR reads via MiXCR and lists one record per CDR3 protein. The sample has about 410,000 distinct CDR3 sequences, 16% seen once. The sample comprised blood, either unsorted or a sorted T cell fraction (not recorded which). The receptor source for this set is a human donor who was either an allogeneic HSCT recipient or a stem cell or donor lymphocyte infusion donor (not recorded which). It is not recorded whose cells these are; they may come from a transplant donor. CDR3s include the opening cysteine and the closing phenylalanine or tryptophan. The D gene is left open where the match is weak. Rows may omit the clone size; those that give it use once, few, many or a size class.

CDR3nt,CDR3aa,d_gene,abundance,j_gene,v_gene
TGTGCCACCAGCAGAGATGGCCGAGACGAGCAGTACTTC,CATSRDGRDEQYF,.,few,TRBJ2-7,TRBV15
TGTGCCAGCAGCCAAGCAAGGGCCCCCTCGAGGACCACAGATACGCAGTATTTT,CASSQARAPSRTTDTQYF,.,many,TRBJ2-3,TRBV4-2
TGCGCCAGCAGCCAAGCCCTCGAAGGGGCGGGGGGCTACACCTTC,CASSQALEGAGGYTF,.,few,TRBJ1-2,TRBV4-3
TGTGCCAGCAGCCGGGACCCGAGTCTCGGAACCCAGTACTTC,CASSRDPSLGTQYF,.,.,TRBJ2-5,TRBV3-1
TGTGCCAGCAGCGACCGTCGGTCTGGAAACACCATATATTTT,CASSDRRSGNTIYF,.,.,TRBJ1-3,TRBV2
TGTGCCAGCAGCTTAGTAGGGGGGCCAACCTACAATGAGCAGTTCTTC,CASSLVGGPTYNEQFF,.,.,TRBJ2-1,TRBV11-2
TGTGCCAGCAGTTACTCGTGGGATACGCAGTATTTT,CASSYSWDTQYF,.,many,TRBJ2-3,TRBV6-5
TGCGCCAGCAGCGGCGGGCCAGGGGCCGATTCACCCCTCCACTTT,CASSGGPGADSPLHF,.,.,TRBJ1-6,TRBV5-1
TGTGCCAGCAGCGGACTAGCGGGAGGGGAGAATGAGCAGTTCTTC,CASSGLAGGENEQFF,TRBD2,few,TRBJ2-1,TRBV6-1
TGTGCCAGCAGCTTAGTTAAAGAATACGAGCAGTACTTC,CASSLVKEYEQYF,.,few,TRBJ2-7,TRBV7-2
TGTGCCAGTAGTATGGCCGGGACCCCGAGGGGCACAGATACGCAGTATTTT,CASSMAGTPRGTDTQYF,.,few,TRBJ2-3,TRBV19
TGTGCCAGCAGCTTAACCCGGGACAGTGACTATGGCTACACCTTC,CASSLTRDSDYGYTF,TRBD1,.,TRBJ1-2,TRBV13
TGTGCCTGGTCCCAACAGTATAATTCACCCCTCCACTTT,CAWSQQYNSPLHF,.,.,TRBJ1-6,TRBV30
TGTGCCAGCAGACTTGACACCTCCTACAATGAGCAGTTCTTC,CASRLDTSYNEQFF,.,.,TRBJ2-1,TRBV12-1
TGTGCCAGCAGCTTCGGTCCTTCGGGCTACGAGCAGTACTTC,CASSFGPSGYEQYF,.,.,TRBJ2-7,TRBV7-6
TGTGCCACTACAGCGGATCCGGGGACTGAAGCTTTCTTT,CATTADPGTEAFF,.,few,TRBJ1-1,TRBV2
TGTGCCAGCAGCCCATCGATCGGGGCGCAGGGCACTGAAGCTTTCTTT,CASSPSIGAQGTEAFF,.,.,TRBJ1-1,TRBV14
TGTGCCAGCAGTGAAGAACAGGGTGCCTGGAATGAGCAGTTCTTC,CASSEEQGAWNEQFF,.,once,TRBJ2-1,TRBV6-1
TGTGCCAGCAGCCGGACGGCTAACTATGGCTACACCTTC,CASSRTANYGYTF,.,many,TRBJ1-2,TRBV6-1
TGTGCCAGCAGTTCGTACTACAATGAGCAGTTCTTC,CASSSYYNEQFF,.,many,TRBJ2-1,TRBV6-6
TGCGCCAGCAGATCGGCCGGGACAGGAGCCTACGAGCAGTACTTC,CASRSAGTGAYEQYF,TRBD1,.,TRBJ2-7,TRBV5-1
TGCAGTGCTAGAGATGCACGGCATACCCAAGAGACCCAGTACTTC,CSARDARHTQETQYF,.,.,TRBJ2-5,TRBV20-1
TGTGCCAGCAGCAAAGGAGACAGGGGGCTTTCTAGCACTGAAGCTTTCTTT,CASSKGDRGLSSTEAFF,.,few,TRBJ1-1,TRBV21-1
TGTGCCAGCAGTGAAAGTAAGCTAGCGGGAAATCACAATGAGCAGTTCTTC,CASSESKLAGNHNEQFF,TRBD2,.,TRBJ2-1,TRBV6-1
TGTGCCAGCAGCTTGGCCACGGGACAGCAGTTCTTC,CASSLATGQQFF,.,few,TRBJ2-1,TRBV5-6
TGTGCCAGCAGCTCCCGGGTTCCGGGCTTCCGCACCGGGGAGCTGTTTTTT,CASSSRVPGFRTGELFF,.,few,TRBJ2-2,TRBV5-5
TGTGCCAGTAGTATCGGGGGGCGCATGGAGACCCAGTACTTC,CASSIGGRMETQYF,.,.,TRBJ2-5,TRBV19
TGTGCCAGCAGCCGAGGACAGGGGGCATGGGATGGCTACACCTTC,CASSRGQGAWDGYTF,TRBD1,many,TRBJ1-2,TRBV12-3/TRBV12-4
TGTGCCAGCAGCTTACGATGGGGGATTGAAGCTTTCTTT,CASSLRWGIEAFF,.,few,TRBJ1-1,TRBV7-2